The 32 T cell receptor beta chains below were found in one sample sequenced in a study of control samples from healthy donors and cancer patients. Produced via immunoSEQ multiplex PCR; TCRdb's table is partial and in-frame only. The table has around 42,000 clones, roughly 85% seen once. The sample taken for sequencing was blood. The receptors shown here come from a man in his sixties in good health.

The gene calls are TRBV9 and TRBJ2-4; TRBD1 or TRBD2 may be the D gene (7 bases each). The CDR3 runs 14 residues. V was trimmed by 3 bases and J by 8 bases, leaving 15 bases between them. Germline CDR1 SGDLS, CDR2 YYNGEE. The CDR3: CASSGEGARDIQYF. Written as DNA, the CDR3 is TGTGCCAGCAGCGGGGAGGGGGCGCGGGACATTCAGTACTTC.

The chain carries TRBV11-2 and TRBJ2-5, with unresolved D. This CDR3 comprises 12 residues. Trimming left V 3 bases short and J 5 bases short, with 7 bases between. CDR1 and CDR2 from the germline V gene are SGHAT and FQNNGV. CDR3 DNA: TGTGCCAGCAGCTTCCGGTTGGAGACCCAGTACTTC. Its translation is CASSFRLETQYF.

The chain joins TRBV6-5 to TRBJ2-1; no firm D call. The CDR3 contains 13 residues. V lost 6 bases, J lost 4 bases, and 10 bases lay in between. CDR1 and CDR2 (germline): MNHEY, SVGAGI. In DNA, the CDR3 is TGTGCCAGCAGACCCCAAGGGTACAATGAGCAGTTCTTC. Translating gives CASRPQGYNEQFF.

This clone has just a few counts. The chain recombines TRBV6-6 with TRBJ1-5, with TRBD1 as a possible D gene (6 bases). The CDR3 runs 16 residues. V shed 5 bases and J shed 1 base, with 15 bases lying between them. CDR1 MNHNY and CDR2 SVGAGI come from the germline V gene (reference sequence). In DNA form, the CDR3 reads TGTGCCAGCAGTCCAGGGGCCTCTAAAAGCAATCAGCCCCAGCATTTT. This gives the protein CASSPGASKSNQPQHF.

V usage is TRBV6-6 and J usage is TRBJ1-5, with TRBD1 as a possible D gene (6 bases). CDR3 length equals 16 residues. CDR1 is MNHNY and CDR2 is SVGAGI in the germline V gene (reference sequence). The V end lost 6 bases, the J end lost 1 base, and 16 bases lay between the germline ends. CDR3 bases: TGTGCCAGCAGCGACCCTGAAGGACAGAGCAATCAGCCCCAGCATTTT. This codes for CASSDPEGQSNQPQHF.

The chain couples TRBV6-9 to TRBJ2-4; 8 bases agree with TRBD2. V trimming: 8 bases; J trimming: 3 bases; junction bases outside the gene matches: 6. The CDR3 loop spans 14 amino acids. The germline V gene encodes CDR1 MNHGY and CDR2 SVAAGI. Written as DNA, the CDR3 is TGTGCCAGCCCCCTAGCGGGCAACAAAAACATTCAGTACTTC. This sequence encodes CASPLAGNKNIQYF.

This sequence joins TRBV28 and TRBJ2-1, with D perhaps matching TRBD1 (5 bases). The CDR3 covers 17 residues. The ends were cut back, 2 bases at V and 0 bases at J, with 14 bases in the middle. Germline CDR1 is MDHEN and CDR2 is SYDVKM. CDR3 sequence (DNA): TGTGCCAGCAGTTTAATAGCAGGGTATCGCTCCTACAATGAGCAGTTCTTC. Translation gives CASSLIAGYRSYNEQFF. Complete variable domain (other parts from reference TRBV28 and TRBJ2-1): DVKVTQSSRYLVKRTGEKVFLECVQDMDHENMFWYRQDPGLGLRLIYFSYDVKMKEKGDIPEGYSVSREKKERFSLILESASTNQTSMYLCASSLIAGYRSYNEQFFGPGTRLTVL.

This clone was observed a few times. J is TRBJ1-5 and V is TRBV30, with D unresolved. Trimming stripped 2 bases from V and 5 bases from J, with 10 bases between. CDR1 is GTSNPN and CDR2 is SVGIG in the germline V gene (reference sequence). There are 13 residues in the CDR3. CDR3 coding DNA: TGTGCCTGGAGTCCGACACGAGATCAGCCCCAGCATTTT. It is translated as CAWSPTRDQPQHF.

V and J are TRBV6-4 and TRBJ1-4; D remains unclear. Trimming removed 7 bases at V and 0 bases at J, with 27 bases between. The germline V gene has CDR1 MRHNA and CDR2 SNTAGT. The CDR3 has 20 amino acids. Here the CDR3 reads CASTETTAPLGSTTNEKLFF. Here the CDR3 DNA reads TGTGCCAGCACCGAGACCACAGCGCCCCTGGGGTCTACAACTAATGAAAAACTGTTTTTT.

The CDR3 region is CASSQDRGAGIREKLFF. In nucleotides, the CDR3 is TGTGCCAGCAGCCAAGATCGCGGGGCAGGGATTCGTGAAAAACTGTTTTTT. The chain joins TRBV3-1 (or the pseudogene TRBV3-2) to TRBJ1-4; D might be TRBD1 (5 bases). Trimming cost V 0 bases and J 7 bases, with 18 bases left between them. This CDR3 is built from 17 residues. The germline gives CDR1 LGHDT, CDR2 YNNKEL (reference sequence).

The chain links TRBV7-2 to TRBJ1-6; D call uncertain. V dropped 5 bases and J dropped 10 bases, with 12 bases sitting between them. This CDR3 has 13 residues. The germline V gene encodes CDR1 SGHTA and CDR2 FQGNSA. The CDR3 DNA reads as TGTGCCAGCAGCCCGGTGGCTCGCTCACCCCTCCACTTT. As protein: CASSPVARSPLHF.

V gene TRBV7-2 combines with J gene TRBJ2-3, with 7 bases that match TRBD1. The CDR3 consists of 13 residues. The germline V gene encodes CDR1 SGHTA and CDR2 FQGNSA. After removal of 6 bases from V and 2 bases from J, the junction contained 2 bases not matched to a gene. CDR3 loop: CASSKGATDTQYF. The CDR3 region has the DNA TGTGCCAGCAGTAAGGGGGCCACAGATACGCAGTATTTT.

The rearrangement links TRBV3-1 (or the pseudogene TRBV3-2) to TRBJ2-7; D is unclear. The germline V gene has CDR1 LGHDT and CDR2 YNNKEL (reference sequence). V gave up 2 bases and J gave up 3 bases, with 17 bases separating them. The CDR3 loop spans 16 amino acids. DNA of the CDR3: TGTGCCAGCAGCCAAAGACCTCTCGACACGTTCTACGAGCAGTACTTC. This sequence encodes CASSQRPLDTFYEQYF.

This chain uses TRBV7-2 with TRBJ2-1, with D possibly being TRBD2 (5 bases). CDR3 length: 18 residues. Trimming stripped 2 bases from V and 0 bases from J, with 17 bases between. Germline V lookup: CDR1 SGHTA, CDR2 FQGNSA. The DNA for the CDR3 is TGTGCCAGCAGCTTACGGGGTGCGGCCACGACCTCCTACAATGAGCAGTTCTTC. This gives the protein CASSLRGAATTSYNEQFF.

In this sample, this clone turned up a few times. The V call is TRBV6-1, the J call TRBJ1-6, with D uncertain. Trimming left V 4 bases short and J 0 bases short, with 13 bases between. Germline CDR1 and CDR2: MNHNS and SASEGT. The length of the CDR3 is 17 residues. CDR3: CASSGAGQLSYNSPLHF. The CDR3 region has the DNA TGTGCCAGCAGTGGGGCGGGCCAACTCTCCTATAATTCACCCCTCCACTTT.

V is TRBV7-9 and J is TRBJ1-2; possible D gene TRBD1, 5 bases. Trimming took off 3 bases at V and 8 bases at J, with 10 bases between the two ends. The CDR3 length is 12 residues. Germline CDR1 and CDR2: SEHNR and FQNEAQ (reference sequence). The CDR3 is CASSLGGNGYTF. The CDR3 DNA reads TGTGCCAGCAGCTTGGGGGGGAACGGCTACACCTTC.

The J gene is TRBJ1-4, the V gene TRBV6-6; tentative D call: TRBD1 (5 bases). This CDR3 has 13 amino acids. The germline gives CDR1 MNHNY, CDR2 SVGAGI (reference sequence). Trimming shortened V by 1 base and J by 8 bases, and 8 bases separated the two germline ends. The CDR3 coding sequence is TGTGCCAGCAGTTACTGGGGACGGGAAAAACTGTTTTTT. Translating gives CASSYWGREKLFF.

The rearrangement uses TRBV5-8 and TRBJ2-3, with 7 bases identical to TRBD1. The CDR3 is made up of 17 amino acids. CDR1 SGHTS and CDR2 YDEGEE come from the germline V gene. After removal of 4 bases from V and 2 bases from J, the junction contained 13 bases not matched to a gene. For the CDR3, the DNA is TGTGCCAGCAGCAAAGAGGGGGACAGACCATTCACAGATACGCAGTATTTT. Translation: CASSKEGDRPFTDTQYF.

The gene calls are TRBV7-2 and TRBJ2-7; D might be TRBD1 (6 bases). The CDR3 is 15 amino acids. Germline V gene sequence: CDR1 SGHTA, CDR2 FQGNSA. V was shortened by 1 base and J by 5 bases, with 15 bases between the two germline ends. The CDR3 coding sequence is TGTGCCAGCAGCTTAGAAGTGAGGGGGACCCACGAGCAGTACTTC. This encodes CASSLEVRGTHEQYF.

The rearrangement joins TRBV28 to TRBJ1-1; unclear D gene. This CDR3 is built from 12 residues. Germline V gives CDR1 MDHEN, CDR2 SYDVKM. The V end was cut by 2 bases, the J end by 8 bases, with 9 bases between. The CDR3 nucleotides read TGTGCCAGCAGTTTAGACGTTCGAGAAGCTTTCTTT. Protein: CASSLDVREAFF.

J is TRBJ2-2 and V is TRBV9; TRBD2 is a possible D gene (6 bases). The CDR3 contains 14 residues. CDR1 is SGDLS and CDR2 is YYNGEE in the germline V gene. With 6 bases removed from V and 5 bases from J, the gap between germline ends came to 14 bases. CDR3 amino acids: CASKGGRGTGELFF. DNA for the CDR3: TGTGCCAGCAAAGGAGGGAGAGGAACCGGGGAGCTGTTTTTT.

The chain is built from TRBV28 and TRBJ1-6; D is ambiguous. Deletions cut 4 bases from V and 2 bases from J, with 9 bases between. Germline V lookup: CDR1 MDHEN, CDR2 SYDVKM. The CDR3 is 15 amino acids. CDR3 in amino acids: CASSSGRTYNSPLHF. In DNA, the CDR3 is TGTGCCAGCAGTTCAGGACGGACCTATAATTCACCCCTCCACTTT.

This clone was detected a few times. This sequence joins TRBV5-1 and TRBJ1-1; D gene uncertain. The CDR3 consists of 17 residues. The germline gives CDR1 SGHRS, CDR2 YFSETQ. Trimming removed 0 bases at V and 1 base at J, with 16 bases between. The CDR3 bases are TGCGCCAGCAGCTTGGATGGTTGGGATCCACCGAACACTGAAGCTTTCTTT. The encoded protein is CASSLDGWDPPNTEAFF.

The CDR3 here is CASRRAGQGFTDTQYF. The DNA of the CDR3 is TGTGCCAGTAGGAGGGCGGGACAGGGCTTCACAGATACGCAGTATTTT. The chain recombines TRBV19 with TRBJ2-3, with 9 bases identical to TRBD1. J was trimmed by 2 bases and V by 6 bases; bases with no gene match: 9. The germline V gene has CDR1 LNHDA and CDR2 SQIVND (reference sequence). The CDR3 has 16 residues. Full variable domain (outside the CDR3, taken from reference TRBV19 and TRBJ2-3): DGGITQSPKYLFRKEGQNVTLSCEQNLNHDAMYWYRQDPGQGLRLIYYSQIVNDFQKGDIAEGYSVSREKKESFPLTVTSAQKNPTAFYLCASRRAGQGFTDTQYFGPGTRLTVL.

The V call is TRBV10-3, the J call TRBJ1-2, with 7 nucleotides matching TRBD1. The germline gives CDR1 ENHRY, CDR2 SYGVKD. CDR3 size: 17 residues. V shed 1 base, J shed 2 bases, and the junction held 10 bases outside the gene matches. The CDR3 DNA reads TGTGCCATCAGTGAGTACCCCCAGACAGGGCAAAACTATGGCTACACCTTC. It yields the protein CAISEYPQTGQNYGYTF.

This chain links TRBV21-1 with TRBJ2-1; TRBD2, the table's D call, lacks a check against the DNA. TRBV21-1 is flagged as a pseudogene. The CDR3 runs 17 residues. CDR3 DNA sequence: TGTGCCAGCAGTCCCGGGAATCACCCGTCCTCCTACAATGAGCAGTTCTTC. Amino acid sequence: CASSPGNHPSSYNEQFF.

V usage is TRBV5-1 and J usage is TRBJ2-3; 7 bases fit TRBD2. The germline CDR1 and CDR2 sequences are SGHRS and YFSETQ. Losses at the gene ends were 4 bases for V and 2 bases for J; bases not matched to a gene: 4. The CDR3 loop spans 14 amino acids. CDR3 sequence reads: CASSTAGFTDTQYF. CDR3 nucleotides: TGCGCCAGCAGCACAGCGGGGTTCACAGATACGCAGTATTTT.

This chain joins TRBV5-6 and TRBJ2-7; D call uncertain. CDR1 and CDR2 from the germline V gene are SGHDT and YYEEEE. Trimming stripped 0 bases from V and 4 bases from J, with 2 bases between. The CDR3 is 11 amino acids. The chain's CDR3 is CASSLAYEQYF. The DNA for the CDR3 is TGTGCCAGCAGCTTGGCTTACGAGCAGTACTTC.

The gene calls are TRBV5-5 and TRBJ2-1; weak D call: TRBD2 (5 bases). This CDR3 spans 18 amino acids. Germline V CDR1 and CDR2: SGHKS, YYEKEE (reference sequence). V lost 0 bases, J lost 0 bases, and 16 bases lay in between. The CDR3 DNA reads TGTGCCAGCAGCTTGGCCAGGAGCGGAACCTTCTCCTACAATGAGCAGTTCTTC. This translates into CASSLARSGTFSYNEQFF.

The rearrangement uses TRBV7-9 and TRBJ1-2; the match to TRBD1 covers 10 bases. CDR1 is SEHNR and CDR2 is FQNEAQ in the germline V gene (reference sequence). CDR3 length equals 18 residues. V shed 1 base, J shed 2 bases, and the junction held 10 bases outside the gene matches. For the CDR3, the DNA is TGTGCCAGCAGCTTAGGGTGGACAGGGGGGAGTAACAACTATGGCTACACCTTC. The encoded protein is CASSLGWTGGSNNYGYTF.

The genes are TRBV5-4 and TRBJ2-4; tentatively, D is TRBD1 (6 bases). CDR1 SGHNT and CDR2 YYREEE come from the germline V gene (reference sequence). This CDR3 comprises 15 residues. V gave up 3 bases and J gave up 6 bases, with 16 bases separating them. The chain's CDR3 is CASSSGTPGGNIQYF. In nucleotides, the CDR3 is TGTGCCAGCAGCTCCGGGACACCAGGAGGAAACATTCAGTACTTC.

The V and J genes are TRBV7-9 and TRBJ1-1, with a possible D match to TRBD1 (6 bases). The CDR3 length is 14 residues. Between the trimmed V and J ends, which lost 5 bases and 2 bases, there was a span of 12 bases. Looked up from germline, CDR1 is SEHNR and CDR2 is FQNEAQ (reference sequence). Here the CDR3 DNA reads TGTGCCAGCAGCCCGACAGGAATTAACACTGAAGCTTTCTTT. Translating gives CASSPTGINTEAFF.